These 28 T cell receptor beta chains were sequenced from one sample in a study of beta chain features in type 1 diabetes. Expressed TCRB transcripts were sequenced because the isolated RNA had all been reverse transcribed beforehand. Libraries were prepared by immunoSEQ multiplex PCR; TCRdb keeps only in-frame clonotypes and omits some of them. The sample lists 300,000 to 350,000 clones, roughly 14% seen once, with 0.013% to 0.015% in the top ten. Findings of the study overall: People with Type 1 diabetes carried modestly yet significantly shorter TCRB CDR3s in all four CD4+ subsets.

No antigen is known for these receptors. The sample taken for sequencing was naive CD4+ T cells from blood. The receptors shown here come from a woman under 30 with type 1 diabetes.

V gene TRBV7-9 combines with J gene TRBJ2-5, with 9 bases aligning to TRBD2. This CDR3 spans 16 amino acids. Looked up from germline, CDR1 is SEHNR and CDR2 is FQNEAQ (reference sequence). The J segment lost 1 base and the V segment lost 4 bases, leaving 7 bases of the junction unmatched. The CDR3 protein is CASSSGLAIPQETQYF. The CDR3 DNA is TGTGCCAGCAGCTCCGGACTAGCGATTCCCCAAGAGACCCAGTACTTC.

The table lists this clone with a few counts. V gene TRBV7-9 combines with J gene TRBJ1-5; D may be TRBD1 (6 bases). Per the germline V gene, CDR1 is SEHNR and CDR2 is FQNEAQ (reference sequence). Deletions cut 4 bases from V and 5 bases from J, with 12 bases between. The CDR3 has 14 residues. CDR3 in DNA: TGTGCCAGCAGCTCGAGGGGGGGTGATCAGCCCCAGCATTTT. Translated: CASSSRGGDQPQHF.

The chain joins TRBV7-2 to TRBJ2-3, with 8 bases aligning to TRBD1. Germline trimming cut 0 bases from V and 6 bases from J; bases unmatched to any gene: 5. Germline-derived CDR1 and CDR2 are SGHTA and FQGNSA. The CDR3 covers 15 residues. CDR3 DNA: TGTGCCAGCAGCTTAGCCCCCCGGACAGGGGATACGCAGTATTTT. Encoded protein: CASSLAPRTGDTQYF.

This clone was observed a few times. This rearrangement joins TRBV2 to TRBJ1-5; no definite D call. The germline V and J ends were trimmed by 3 bases and 0 bases, with 9 bases remaining between them. This CDR3 has 15 residues. In germline, CDR1 is SNHLY, CDR2 FYNNEI. The CDR3 is CASSEGSNSNQPQHF. For the CDR3, the DNA is TGTGCCAGCAGTGAGGGCAGTAATAGCAATCAGCCCCAGCATTTT.

This clone was seen more than once but under ten times. The rearrangement uses TRBV5-1 and TRBJ2-3; D is undetermined. Per germline, CDR1 SGHRS and CDR2 YFSETQ. Trimming pared 0 bases from V and 0 bases from J, leaving 5 bases between. The CDR3 consists of 14 residues. CDR3 DNA sequence: TGCGCCAGCAGCTTGGACGGGAGCACAGATACGCAGTATTTT. Its protein is CASSLDGSTDTQYF.

The CDR3 nucleotides read TGCGCCAGCAGCCGGGACTCACCGGAGCAGTTCTTC. This translates into CASSRDSPEQFF. The chain employs TRBV4-3 and TRBJ2-1; D is perhaps TRBD2 (6 bases). Trimming took 4 bases from V and 10 from J, leaving 11 bases between them. The CDR3 is 12 residues long. Germline V gene lookup returns CDR1 LGHNA and CDR2 YSLEER.

This clone was counted a few times. This rearrangement joins TRBV11-2 to TRBJ2-5, with a weak D call TRBD1 (5 bases). In germline, CDR1 is SGHAT, CDR2 FQNNGV. This CDR3 is 15 amino acids long. Trimming pared 5 bases from V and 4 bases from J, leaving 17 bases between. The CDR3 DNA reads TGTGCCAGCAGCCACCCGGGCCTTAGGGGAGAGACCCAGTACTTC. This encodes CASSHPGLRGETQYF.

This clone appeared a few times. This chain uses TRBV7-2 with TRBJ2-1; D is ambiguous. The V end lost 2 bases, the J end lost 0 bases, and 14 bases lay between the germline ends. This CDR3 region has 17 residues. In germline, CDR1 is SGHTA, CDR2 FQGNSA. The CDR3 DNA follows: TGTGCCAGCAGCTTACGACGGCCAGCTAGCTCCTACAATGAGCAGTTCTTC. It translates to CASSLRRPASSYNEQFF.

The chain is built from TRBV28 and TRBJ2-7, with 9 bases fitting TRBD1. J was trimmed by 4 bases and V by 3 bases; bases with no gene match: 1. The V gene's germline CDR1 is MDHEN and CDR2 SYDVKM. There are 13 residues in the CDR3. The CDR3 region has the DNA TGTGCCAGCAGTTTCGGACAGGGGTACGAGCAGTACTTC. It encodes CASSFGQGYEQYF. The variable domain in full, completed from reference TRBV28 and TRBJ2-7, reads DVKVTQSSRYLVKRTGEKVFLECVQDMDHENMFWYRQDPGLGLRLIYFSYDVKMKEKGDIPEGYSVSREKKERFSLILESASTNQTSMYLCASSFGQGYEQYFGPGTRLTVT.

This chain connects TRBV19 to TRBJ1-1, with 8 nucleotides matching TRBD1. The germline V gene encodes CDR1 LNHDA and CDR2 SQIVND (reference sequence). V lost 7 bases to trimming and J lost 1 base; unmatched junction nucleotides: 5. CDR3 size: 14 residues. CDR3 loop: CASTQDRENTEAFF. CDR3 coding DNA: TGTGCCAGTACCCAGGACAGGGAGAACACTGAAGCTTTCTTT.

This clone was counted between two and nine times. The rearrangement joins TRBV25-1 to TRBJ2-1; perhaps TRBD2 as D (5 bases). Germline CDR1 is MGHDK and CDR2 is SYGVNS. Trimming left V 4 bases short and J 7 bases short, with 11 bases between. There are 13 residues in the CDR3. The CDR3 DNA reads TGTGCCAGCAGTGGGCGGGCCCCGAATGAGCAGTTCTTC. Translating gives CASSGRAPNEQFF.

Here the CDR3 reads CASSSDQVGADTQYF. CDR3 DNA sequence: TGTGCCAGCAGCTCGGATCAGGTGGGAGCAGATACGCAGTATTTT. This chain joins TRBV7-2 and TRBJ2-3, with TRBD2 as a possible D gene (5 bases). This CDR3 contains 15 residues. In germline, CDR1 is SGHTA, CDR2 FQGNSA. Trimming shortened V by 4 bases and J by 4 bases, and 15 bases separated the two germline ends.

The J gene is TRBJ2-7, the V gene TRBV11-3; 13 nucleotides align to TRBD2. The germline gives CDR1 SGHNT, CDR2 YENEEA. The CDR3 extends over 15 amino acids. Trimming at V came to 1 base and at J to 3 bases, leaving 0 bases not matched to a gene. The CDR3 nucleotides read TGTGCCAGCAGCTTAGGGACTAGCGGGAGCTACGAGCAGTACGTC. The encoded protein is CASSLGTSGSYEQYV.

The V gene is TRBV7-6, the J gene TRBJ2-1; D perhaps matches TRBD2 (6 bases). The germline CDR1 and CDR2 sequences are SGHVS and FNYEAQ. This CDR3 is built from 13 residues. Trimming stripped 4 bases from V and 12 bases from J, with 16 bases between. In nucleotides, the CDR3 is TGTGCCAGCAGCTCCAGGATTAATAGCGGGCAGTTCTTC. Encoded protein: CASSSRINSGQFF. The full variable domain, with the rest looked up from reference TRBV7-6 and TRBJ2-1, is GAGVSQSPRYKVTKRGQDVALRCDPISGHVSLYWYRQALGQGPEFLTYFNYEAQQDKSGLPNDRFSAERPEGSISTLTIQRTEQRDSAMYRCASSSRINSGQFFGPGTRLTVL.

The chain recombines TRBV7-2 with TRBJ2-1; maybe TRBD2 (6 bases). This CDR3 is built from 15 residues. The germline V gene has CDR1 SGHTA and CDR2 FQGNSA. Trimming left V 0 bases short and J 5 bases short, with 11 bases between. The CDR3 sequence is CASSLASGRHNEQFF. In DNA form, the CDR3 reads TGTGCCAGCAGCTTAGCAAGCGGGCGGCACAATGAGCAGTTCTTC.

A few counts support this clone. The rearrangement joins TRBV7-2 to TRBJ2-7, with TRBD1 matching over 8 bases. The CDR3 extends over 16 amino acids. The junction had 9 bases not matched to a gene; V was cut back by 2 bases and J by 3 bases. CDR1 and CDR2 from the germline V gene are SGHTA and FQGNSA. The CDR3 nucleotides are TGTGCCAGCAGCTTAAGGCCGGCAGGGGGCAGCTACGAGCAGTACTTC. It yields the protein CASSLRPAGGSYEQYF. The full variable domain, in which reference TRBV7-2 and TRBJ2-7 provide the parts outside the CDR3, is GAGVSQSPSNKVTEKGKDVELRCDPISGHTALYWYRQSLGQGLEFLIYFQGNSAPDKSGLPSDRFSAERTGGSVSTLTIQRTQQEDSAVYLCASSLRPAGGSYEQYFGPGTRLTVT.

This clone has just a few counts. The J gene is TRBJ2-1, the V gene TRBV28; TRBD2 aligns across 10 bases. CDR3 length: 15 residues. Looked up from germline, CDR1 is MDHEN and CDR2 is SYDVKM. Trimming at V came to 6 bases and at J to 4 bases, leaving 6 bases not matched to a gene. The CDR3 DNA reads as TGTGCCAGCAGGCGGACTAGCGGAGCTTACAATGAGCAGTTCTTC. Amino acids: CASRRTSGAYNEQFF.

The sample holds a few counts of this clone. The V and J genes are TRBV30 and TRBJ1-2; 7 bases agree with TRBD1. The germline CDR1 and CDR2 sequences are GTSNPN and SVGIG (reference sequence). This CDR3 region has 16 residues. V lost 5 bases, J lost 4 bases, and 16 bases stayed unmatched. CDR3 in amino acids: CAWEVLTGWSVYGYTF. The CDR3, as DNA: TGTGCCTGGGAAGTACTGACAGGGTGGTCGGTCTATGGCTACACCTTC.

V gene TRBV7-2 combines with J gene TRBJ1-2; D possibly corresponds to TRBD1 (6 bases). V was pared by 1 base and J by 8 bases, with 20 bases between. Germline V gives CDR1 SGHTA, CDR2 FQGNSA. The CDR3 length is 16 residues. The CDR3 nucleotides are TGTGCCAGCAGCTTAGATCCCCGGGGGGCCGAGCAGGGCTACACCTTC. As protein: CASSLDPRGAEQGYTF. Combining the CDR3 with reference TRBV7-2 and TRBJ1-2 gives the whole variable domain GAGVSQSPSNKVTEKGKDVELRCDPISGHTALYWYRQSLGQGLEFLIYFQGNSAPDKSGLPSDRFSAERTGGSVSTLTIQRTQQEDSAVYLCASSLDPRGAEQGYTFGSGTRLTVV.

This clone was seen more than once but under ten times. The V and J genes are TRBV29-1 and TRBJ2-3, with D perhaps matching TRBD2 (6 bases). CDR3 size: 14 residues. The germline V gene encodes CDR1 SQVTM and CDR2 ANQGSEA. Trimming took off 8 bases at V and 4 bases at J, with 19 bases between the two ends. In DNA, the CDR3 is TGCAGCCTGCTGGGGGGACCGCACCCAGATACGCAGTATTTT. Translating it yields CSLLGGPHPDTQYF.

The chain employs TRBV5-1 and TRBJ2-2, with 7 bases fitting TRBD1. The length of the CDR3 is 16 residues. Germline CDR1 reads SGHRS; CDR2 reads YFSETQ. V lost 4 bases and J lost 3; bases outside the gene matches: 9. The CDR3 protein is CASSPLWDSHTGELFF. DNA for the CDR3: TGCGCCAGCAGCCCGCTGTGGGACAGTCACACCGGGGAGCTGTTTTTT.

This clone was counted a few times. The V gene is TRBV28, the J gene TRBJ1-3, with D possibly TRBD1 on 5 matching bases. Trimming pared 7 bases from V and 2 bases from J, leaving 9 bases between. Germline assignment: CDR1 MDHEN and CDR2 SYDVKM. The CDR3 is 13 amino acids. The CDR3 protein is CASKGPPGNTIYF. Here the CDR3 DNA reads TGTGCCAGCAAGGGGCCTCCTGGAAACACCATATATTTT.

This clone was detected a few times. The chain combines TRBV30 with TRBJ1-5; possibly TRBD1 for D (5 bases). The germline V gene encodes CDR1 GTSNPN and CDR2 SVGIG (reference sequence). Trimming cost V 1 base and J 2 bases, with 12 bases left between them. The CDR3 spans 15 residues. The CDR3 DNA follows: TGTGCCTGGAGTGCGGGGGGGTTCGGCAATCAGCCCCAGCATTTT. This sequence encodes CAWSAGGFGNQPQHF.

V and J are TRBV5-1 and TRBJ2-5; 14 nucleotides line up with TRBD2. Germline CDR1 SGHRS, CDR2 YFSETQ. There are 16 residues in the CDR3. V dropped 4 bases and J dropped 1; count of bases not matched to a gene: 3. The CDR3 region is CASSPGLAGAQETQYF. CDR3 sequence (DNA): TGCGCCAGCAGCCCGGGACTAGCGGGAGCCCAAGAGACCCAGTACTTC.

The chain employs TRBV6-5 and TRBJ1-2; perhaps TRBD1 as D (5 bases). Trimming left V 5 bases short and J 2 bases short, with 9 bases between. The germline V gene has CDR1 MNHEY and CDR2 SVGAGI. This CDR3 region has 13 residues. The CDR3 is CASSPGGNYGYTF. The CDR3 coding sequence is TGTGCCAGCAGTCCTGGGGGGAACTATGGCTACACCTTC.

This clone was picked up a small number of times. This sequence joins TRBV28 and TRBJ2-7; D perhaps matches TRBD1 (6 bases). With 5 bases removed from V and 2 bases from J, the gap between germline ends came to 13 bases. This CDR3 spans 14 amino acids. Germline V lookup: CDR1 MDHEN, CDR2 SYDVKM. The CDR3 DNA follows: TGTGCCAGCAGTCCCTACAGGGCGACCTACGAGCAGTACTTC. Protein sequence: CASSPYRATYEQYF.

This clone was picked up a small number of times. Within the sample, other DNA sequences also encode this same CDR3. V and J are TRBV30 and TRBJ2-1; D remains ambiguous. The CDR3 runs to 11 residues. V lost 5 bases and J lost 7, with 9 bases in between. Germline V gene sequence: CDR1 GTSNPN, CDR2 SVGIG (reference sequence). The DNA of the CDR3 is TGTGCCTGGTCCCCAGGAAATGAGCAGTTCTTC. This encodes CAWSPGNEQFF.

The J gene is TRBJ2-3, the V gene TRBV11-2; 11 bases match TRBD2. The V segment lost 0 bases and the J segment 0 bases; nucleotides outside the gene matches: 11. This CDR3 contains 20 residues. Germline V gene sequence: CDR1 SGHAT, CDR2 FQNNGV. The CDR3 protein is CASSLDPSGRPEASTDTQYF. The CDR3 region has the DNA TGTGCCAGCAGCTTAGATCCTAGCGGGAGGCCCGAGGCTAGCACAGATACGCAGTATTTT.